The clone carrying this T cell receptor (beta chain) was counted once. The germline CDR1 and CDR2 sequences are LNHDA and SQIVND (reference sequence). The CDR3 is 17 residues long. Trimming shortened V by 5 bases and J by 0 bases, and 14 bases separated the two germline ends. The data are from a study of technical replicates of blood from several donors. Here immunoSEQ multiplex PCR was the method, and the copy in TCRdb shows in-frame clones only, minus some. The sample gives approximately 81,000 clones, about 97% of which show up once; 0.2% is in the top ten. The clonotype originates from a human donor in good health. This sequence joins TRBV19 and TRBJ1-6; a possible D gene is TRBD1 (6 bases). The sample comprised T cells isolated from PBMCs. The CDR3 sequence: CASSSKGGSSYNSPLHF. CDR3 coding DNA: TGTGCCAGTAGTTCGAAAGGGGGAAGCTCCTATAATTCACCCCTCCACTTT.